This T cell receptor (beta chain) was recorded in a study of OX40 agonist ivuxolimab in advanced cancers. Findings of the study overall: Average numbers of expanded clones were greater in CD8+ T cells than in CD4+. Low levels of normalized T-cell clonal expansion also appeared in some nonresponders. The investigators did not determine what antigen specificity the expanded peripheral T cells had.

Details on this clone: Its cognate antigen is unknown.

Sequenced by immunoSEQ multiplex PCR; TCRdb stores in-frame clones only, minus some. Found here are some 84,000 clones, about nine tenths of them singletons; the top ten hold roughly 9%. Germline lookup yields CDR1 MNHEY and CDR2 SMNVEV (reference sequence). CDR3 length equals 14 residues. J lost 9 bases, V lost 6 bases, and 10 bases had no gene match. This TCR was recovered from an adult with an advanced solid tumor such as melanoma, head and neck, liver or kidney cancer. This chain connects TRBV27 to TRBJ1-5; 8 bases agree with TRBD1. Sequences were derived from CD4+ or CD8+ T cells sorted from blood, sampled in a trial of the OX40 agonist ivuxolimab. This CDR3 reads CASSLTGAPTPQHF. CDR3 nucleotide sequence: TGTGCCAGCAGCCTGACAGGGGCCCCGACGCCCCAGCATTTT.